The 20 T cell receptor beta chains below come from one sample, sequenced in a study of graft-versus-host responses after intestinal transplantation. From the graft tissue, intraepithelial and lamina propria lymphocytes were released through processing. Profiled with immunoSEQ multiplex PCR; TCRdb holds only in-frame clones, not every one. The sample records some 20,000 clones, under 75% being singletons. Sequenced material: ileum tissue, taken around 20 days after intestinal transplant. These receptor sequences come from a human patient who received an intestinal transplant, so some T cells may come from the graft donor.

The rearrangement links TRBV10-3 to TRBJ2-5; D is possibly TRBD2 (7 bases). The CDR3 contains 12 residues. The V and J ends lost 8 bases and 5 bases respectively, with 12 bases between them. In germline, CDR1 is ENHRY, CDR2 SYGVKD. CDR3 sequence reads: CAIGGAQETQYF. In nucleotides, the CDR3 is TGTGCCATCGGGGGGGCCCAGGAGACCCAGTACTTC.

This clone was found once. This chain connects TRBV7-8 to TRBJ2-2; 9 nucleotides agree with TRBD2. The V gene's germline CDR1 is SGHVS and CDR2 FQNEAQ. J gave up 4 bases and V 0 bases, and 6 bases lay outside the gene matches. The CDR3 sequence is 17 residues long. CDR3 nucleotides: TGTGCCAGCAGCTTAGCCGGAGCGGGGGGCCTCACCGGGGAGCTGTTTTTT. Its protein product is CASSLAGAGGLTGELFF.

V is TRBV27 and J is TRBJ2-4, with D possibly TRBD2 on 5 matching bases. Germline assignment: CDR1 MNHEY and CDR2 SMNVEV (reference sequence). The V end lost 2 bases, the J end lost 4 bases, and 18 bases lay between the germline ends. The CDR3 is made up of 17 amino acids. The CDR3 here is CASSLSGGVYTKNIQYF. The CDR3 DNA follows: TGTGCCAGCAGTTTAAGCGGCGGCGTCTATACTAAAAACATTCAGTACTTC.

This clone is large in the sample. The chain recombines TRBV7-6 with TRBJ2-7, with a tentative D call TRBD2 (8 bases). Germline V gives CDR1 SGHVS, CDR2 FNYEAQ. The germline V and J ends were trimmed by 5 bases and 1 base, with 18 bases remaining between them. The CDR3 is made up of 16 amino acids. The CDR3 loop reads CASSPEGAGGSYEQYF. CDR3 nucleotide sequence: TGTGCCAGCAGCCCCGAGGGGGCGGGAGGATCCTACGAGCAGTACTTC.

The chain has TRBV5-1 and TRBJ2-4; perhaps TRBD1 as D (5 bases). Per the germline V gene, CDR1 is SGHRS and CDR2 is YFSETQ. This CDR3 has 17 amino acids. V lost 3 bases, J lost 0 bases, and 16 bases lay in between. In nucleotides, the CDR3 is TGCGCCAGCAGCTCGACTTTGTGGGGCCTAGCCAAAAACATTCAGTACTTC. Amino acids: CASSSTLWGLAKNIQYF.

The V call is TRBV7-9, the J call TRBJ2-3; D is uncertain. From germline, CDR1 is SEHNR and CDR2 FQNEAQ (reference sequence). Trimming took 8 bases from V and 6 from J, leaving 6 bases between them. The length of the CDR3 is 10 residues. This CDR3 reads CASSVDTQYF. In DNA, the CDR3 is TGTGCCAGCTCTGTGGATACGCAGTATTTT.

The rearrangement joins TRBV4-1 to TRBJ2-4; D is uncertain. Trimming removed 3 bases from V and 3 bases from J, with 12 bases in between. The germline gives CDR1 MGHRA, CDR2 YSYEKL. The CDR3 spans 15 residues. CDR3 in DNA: TGCGCCAGCAGCCAGGCTAGTCCTGGCAAAAACATTCAGTACTTC. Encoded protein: CASSQASPGKNIQYF.

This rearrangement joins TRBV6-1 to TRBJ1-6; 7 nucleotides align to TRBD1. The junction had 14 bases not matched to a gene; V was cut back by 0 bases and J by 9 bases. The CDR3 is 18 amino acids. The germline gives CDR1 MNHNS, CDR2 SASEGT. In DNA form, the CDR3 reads TGTGCCAGCAGTGAAGCGAGGTCCCTTAGGGGGCAGGTTTCACCCCTCCACTTT. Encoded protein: CASSEARSLRGQVSPLHF.

CDR3 sequence reads: CASSQESAGGGDTQYF. CDR3 in DNA: TGTGCCAGCAGCCAAGAATCAGCGGGGGGTGGGGATACGCAGTATTTT. The chain carries TRBV4-2 and TRBJ2-3, with 9 nucleotides matching TRBD2. From germline, CDR1 is LGHNA and CDR2 YNFKEQ. The CDR3 is 16 amino acids. V lost 0 bases, J lost 6 bases, and 7 bases stayed unmatched.

The DNA of the CDR3 is TGTGCCAGCAGCAATACTACAGGGAGCGGCAATCAGCCCCAGCATTTT. Amino acid sequence: CASSNTTGSGNQPQHF. The rearrangement links TRBV21-1 to TRBJ1-5; the table's TRBD1 call for D was not verified on the DNA. TRBV21-1 has pseudogene status. The CDR3 has 16 residues.

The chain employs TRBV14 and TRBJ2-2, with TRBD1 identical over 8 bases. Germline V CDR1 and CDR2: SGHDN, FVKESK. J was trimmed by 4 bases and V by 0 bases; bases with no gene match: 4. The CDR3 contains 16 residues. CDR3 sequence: CASSQDDRGVTGELFF. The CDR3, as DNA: TGTGCCAGCAGCCAAGACGACAGGGGTGTCACCGGGGAGCTGTTTTTT.

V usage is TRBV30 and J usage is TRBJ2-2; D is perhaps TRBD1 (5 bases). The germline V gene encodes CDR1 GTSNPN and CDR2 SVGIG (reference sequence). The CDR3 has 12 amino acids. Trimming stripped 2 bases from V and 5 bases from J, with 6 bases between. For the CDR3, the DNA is TGTGCCTGGAGTCAGGGAACCGGGGAGCTGTTTTTT. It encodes CAWSQGTGELFF.

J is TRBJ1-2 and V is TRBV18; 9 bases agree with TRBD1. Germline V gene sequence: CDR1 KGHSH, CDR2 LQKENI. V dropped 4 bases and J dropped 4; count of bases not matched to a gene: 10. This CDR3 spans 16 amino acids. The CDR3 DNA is TGTGCCAGCTCACGCAAGCGACAGGGGGGACCCTATGGCTACACCTTC. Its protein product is CASSRKRQGGPYGYTF.

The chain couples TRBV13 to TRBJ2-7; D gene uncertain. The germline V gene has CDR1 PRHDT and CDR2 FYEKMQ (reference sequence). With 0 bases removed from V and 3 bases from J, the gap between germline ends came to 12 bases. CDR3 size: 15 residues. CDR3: CASSLGPGPDYEQYF. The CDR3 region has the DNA TGTGCCAGCAGCTTAGGCCCGGGTCCAGACTACGAGCAGTACTTC.

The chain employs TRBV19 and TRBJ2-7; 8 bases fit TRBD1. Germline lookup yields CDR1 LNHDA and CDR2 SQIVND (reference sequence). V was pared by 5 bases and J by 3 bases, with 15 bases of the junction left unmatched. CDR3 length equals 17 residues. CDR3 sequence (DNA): TGTGCCAGTAGTTGGGCAGGGGGCGCTCCCCCGAACTACGAGCAGTACTTC. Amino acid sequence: CASSWAGGAPPNYEQYF.

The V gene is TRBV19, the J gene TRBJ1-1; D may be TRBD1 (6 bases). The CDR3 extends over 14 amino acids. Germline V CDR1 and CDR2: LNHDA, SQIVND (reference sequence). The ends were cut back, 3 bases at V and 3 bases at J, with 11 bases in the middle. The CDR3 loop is CASSIGTPYTEAFF. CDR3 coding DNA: TGTGCCAGTAGTATTGGGACACCTTACACTGAAGCTTTCTTT.

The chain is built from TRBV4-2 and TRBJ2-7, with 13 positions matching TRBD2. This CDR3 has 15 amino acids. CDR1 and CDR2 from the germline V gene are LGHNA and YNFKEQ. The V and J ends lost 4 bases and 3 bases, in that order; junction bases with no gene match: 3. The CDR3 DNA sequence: TGTGCCAGCAGCCCTGGACTAGCGGGAGTCTACGAGCAGTACTTC. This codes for CASSPGLAGVYEQYF.

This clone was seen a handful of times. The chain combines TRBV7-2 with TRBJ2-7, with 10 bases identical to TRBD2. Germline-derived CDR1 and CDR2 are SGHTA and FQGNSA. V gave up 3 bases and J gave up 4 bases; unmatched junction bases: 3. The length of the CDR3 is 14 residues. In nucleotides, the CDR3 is TGTGCCAGCAGCTTTCTAGCGGGAGTTTACGAGCAGTACTTC. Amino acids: CASSFLAGVYEQYF.

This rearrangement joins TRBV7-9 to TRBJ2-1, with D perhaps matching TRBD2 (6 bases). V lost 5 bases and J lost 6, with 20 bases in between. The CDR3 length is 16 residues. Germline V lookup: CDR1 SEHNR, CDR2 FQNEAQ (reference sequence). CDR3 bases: TGTGCCAGCAGCCCCACGAGATGGAGGGCCGCCAATGAGCAGTTCTTC. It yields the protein CASSPTRWRAANEQFF.

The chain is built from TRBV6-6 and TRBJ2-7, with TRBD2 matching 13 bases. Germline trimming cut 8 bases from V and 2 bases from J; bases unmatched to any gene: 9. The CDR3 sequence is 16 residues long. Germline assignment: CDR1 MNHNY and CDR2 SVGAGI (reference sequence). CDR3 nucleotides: TGTGCCAGCTTTGGGTGGGGACTAGCGGGAACCTACGAGCAGTACTTC. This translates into CASFGWGLAGTYEQYF.